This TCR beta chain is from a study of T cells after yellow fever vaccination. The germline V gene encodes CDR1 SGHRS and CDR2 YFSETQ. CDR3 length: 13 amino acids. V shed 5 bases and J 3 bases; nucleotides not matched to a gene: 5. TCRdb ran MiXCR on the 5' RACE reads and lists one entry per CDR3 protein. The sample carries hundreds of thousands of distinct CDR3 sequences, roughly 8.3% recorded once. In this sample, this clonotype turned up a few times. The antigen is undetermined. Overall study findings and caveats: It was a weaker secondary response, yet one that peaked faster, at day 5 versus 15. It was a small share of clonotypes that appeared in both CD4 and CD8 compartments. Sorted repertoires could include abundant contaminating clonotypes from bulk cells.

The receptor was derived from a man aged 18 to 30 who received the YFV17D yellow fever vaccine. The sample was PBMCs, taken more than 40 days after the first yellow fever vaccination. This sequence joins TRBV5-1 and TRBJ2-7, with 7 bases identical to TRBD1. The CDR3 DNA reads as TGCGCCAGCAGAACAGGGGAGAACTACGAGCAGTACTTC. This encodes CASRTGENYEQYF.